This entry is about one T cell receptor (beta chain). No antigen is known for it. Graft-derived tissue was subjected to processing to liberate intraepithelial and lamina propria lymphocytes. This CDR3 has 19 residues. J gave up 0 bases and V 3 bases, and 10 bases lay outside the gene matches. CDR1 and CDR2 (germline): SGDLS, YYNGEE. Some clones are missing from TCRdb's copy, which holds only in-frame ones; the method was immunoSEQ multiplex PCR. The sample yields around 23,000 clones, around 81% seen once. The data derive from a study of graft-versus-host responses after intestinal transplantation. Looking at the study overall: Induction with anti-thymocyte globulin, then tacrolimus and steroids for around three years, was given to all recipients. The study, taken as a whole, reports: Analysis identified GvH clones in recipient marrow, with some appearing first in ileum or blood.

The source of this sequence is a human patient who received an intestinal transplant, so some T cells may come from the graft donor. The chain joins TRBV9 to TRBJ2-3; 13 bases match TRBD2. The sequences come from ileum tissue, collected 12 days after intestinal transplant. Written as DNA, the CDR3 is TGTGCCAGCAGCGACGCCAAAGGGACTAGCGGGGAAAGCACAGATACGCAGTATTTT. It codes for CASSDAKGTSGESTDTQYF.